These T cell receptor beta chains were read from a single sample in a study of T cell clones after liver transplantation. Here immunoSEQ multiplex PCR was the method, and the copy in TCRdb shows in-frame clones only, minus some. This table holds approximately 75,000 clones, 80% found once. Sequenced material: CD4+ T cells from blood, taken 12 months after liver transplant. The receptors derive from a human patient who received a liver transplant. Some T cells may be supplied by the graft donor. Each CDR3 is given with its conserved first and last residue. The D gene is left open where the match is weak. For some rows the clone size is stated as once, few or many, or as a class when expanded; others skip it.

CASTQLGRGSEAFF,TGTGCCAGCACCCAACTCGGGAGGGGGTCTGAAGCTTTCTTT,NA,TRBV13,NA,TRBJ1-1
CAWSVPGRAVWEQFF,TGTGCCTGGAGTGTACCCGGGAGAGCGGTCTGGGAGCAGTTCTTC,NA,TRBV30,NA,TRBJ2-1
CASSLVGYTF,TGTGCCAGCAGCTTAGTCGGCTACACCTTC,NA,TRBV7-6,NA,TRBJ1-2
CASSPDLNTGELFF,TGTGCCAGCTCACCCGACCTGAACACCGGGGAGCTGTTTTTT,NA,TRBV18,NA,TRBJ2-2
CASSPSTDTQYF,TGTGCCAGCAGTCCTAGCACAGATACGCAGTATTTT,NA,TRBV2,NA,TRBJ2-3
CASSLLILSGGDYEQYF,TGTGCCAGCAGTTTACTGATCCTTTCAGGGGGTGACTACGAGCAGTACTTC,TRBD1,TRBV28,NA,TRBJ2-7
CASSARGQGLPGANVLTF,TGTGCCAGCAGCGCCCGTGGACAGGGACTCCCTGGGGCCAACGTCCTGACTTTC,TRBD1,TRBV7-2,NA,TRBJ2-6
CASSLTGTGFYGYTF,TGTGCCAGCAGCTTGACCGGGACAGGGTTCTATGGCTACACCTTC,TRBD1,TRBV5-4,NA,TRBJ1-2
CASSLAETQYF,TGTGCCAGCAGCTTAGCCGAGACCCAGTACTTC,NA,TRBV11-2,once,TRBJ2-5
CASKGLAGGMTDTQYF,TGCGCCAGCAAGGGGCTAGCGGGAGGTATGACAGATACGCAGTATTTT,TRBD2,TRBV5-1,NA,TRBJ2-3
CSVATTREQFF,TGCAGCGTTGCAACTACCCGCGAGCAGTTCTTC,NA,TRBV29-1,NA,TRBJ2-1
CASSDFRGSGTGELFF,TGTGCCAGCAGCGACTTTCGGGGGAGCGGCACCGGGGAGCTGTTTTTT,NA,TRBV9,few,TRBJ2-2
CATSSRGVGNQPQHF,TGTGCCACCAGCAGCAGGGGGGTCGGTAATCAGCCCCAGCATTTT,TRBD1,TRBV15,NA,TRBJ1-5
CASSYVDYGYTF,TGTGCCAGCAGTTACGTAGACTATGGCTACACCTTC,NA,TRBV6-5,NA,TRBJ1-2
CASSLTSGSEQYF,TGTGCTAGCAGCCTTACTAGCGGGAGCGAGCAGTACTTC,TRBD2,TRBV7-7,NA,TRBJ2-7
CASRGDSANIQYF,TGTGCCAGCAGGGGGGACAGTGCAAACATTCAGTACTTC,TRBD1,TRBV28,NA,TRBJ2-4
CASSYSDPYEQYF,TGTGCCAGCAGTTACTCGGACCCCTACGAGCAGTACTTC,NA,TRBV6-5,few,TRBJ2-7
CAISQGGEQYF,TGTGCCATCAGCCAGGGAGGCGAGCAGTACTTC,NA,TRBV10-3,once,TRBJ2-7
CASSLRTQGLVGEQYF,TGTGCCAGCAGTTTGCGGACCCAGGGACTAGTGGGCGAGCAGTACTTC,TRBD2,TRBV28,NA,TRBJ2-7
CASIRPPGNEQFF,TGTGCCAGCATTCGCCCCCCTGGCAATGAGCAGTTCTTC,NA,TRBV6-5,once,TRBJ2-1
CASSLSAGFSGHTQYF,TGTGCCAGCAGCTTAAGTGCGGGGTTCTCAGGCCATACGCAGTATTTT,NA,TRBV7-9,NA,TRBJ2-3
CAISAQGTGANVLTF,TGTGCCATCAGTGCCCAGGGTACTGGGGCCAACGTCCTGACTTTC,NA,TRBV10-3,NA,TRBJ2-6
CATTAGGTYNEQFF,TGTGCCACCACAGCGGGAGGCACCTACAATGAGCAGTTCTTC,TRBD2,TRBV6-1,NA,TRBJ2-1
CASSFTDTQYF,TGTGCCAGCAGCTTTACAGATACGCAGTATTTT,NA,TRBV11-2,once,TRBJ2-3
CASSWDGQAGGELFF,TGCGCCAGCAGCTGGGATGGACAGGCCGGCGGGGAGCTGTTTTTT,TRBD1,TRBV5-1,NA,TRBJ2-2
CASSSTGPREKLFF,TGTGCCAGCAGTTCGACAGGGCCGCGGGAAAAACTGTTTTTT,TRBD1,TRBV28,NA,TRBJ1-4
CASSPGGDNYGYTF,TGTGCCAGCTCACCGGGAGGAGACAACTATGGCTACACCTTC,NA,TRBV18,NA,TRBJ1-2
CASSTHGQDFYGYTF,TGTGCCAGCAGTACGCACGGTCAGGACTTCTATGGCTACACCTTC,NA,TRBV6-1,NA,TRBJ1-2
CASRSQGSSYEQYF,TGTGCCAGCAGATCACAGGGGAGCTCCTACGAGCAGTACTTC,TRBD1,TRBV2,NA,TRBJ2-7
CAWSAQWNTEAFF,TGTGCCTGGAGCGCACAATGGAACACTGAAGCTTTCTTT,NA,TRBV30,NA,TRBJ1-1
CASSLTGVDKNIQYF,TGCGCCAGCAGCTTAACAGGGGTGGACAAAAACATTCAGTACTTC,TRBD1,TRBV5-1,once,TRBJ2-4
CASSYGTGGRMSTEAFF,TGCGCCAGCAGCTATGGTACAGGGGGCCGGATGAGCACTGAAGCTTTCTTT,TRBD1,TRBV5-1,NA,TRBJ1-1
CASSWSLGGDTQYF,TGTGCCAGCAGTTGGTCCCTAGGGGGAGATACGCAGTATTTT,NA,TRBV11-2,NA,TRBJ2-3
CASSLAVLGTSADTQYF,TGTGCCAGCAGCTTAGCGGTCCTTGGGACTAGCGCAGATACGCAGTATTTT,TRBD2,TRBV7-8,once,TRBJ2-3
CASSYESVGGYTF,TGTGCCAGCAGTTACGAGTCGGTGGGGGGCTACACCTTC,NA,TRBV6-6,NA,TRBJ1-2
CASSRTGVSNTEAFF,TGTGCCAGCAGTCGGACAGGGGTTTCAAACACTGAAGCTTTCTTT,TRBD1,TRBV27,NA,TRBJ1-1
CASTSRTGASYEQYF,TGTGCCAGCACCTCTAGGACAGGGGCGTCCTACGAGCAGTACTTC,TRBD1,TRBV28,NA,TRBJ2-7
CASSSRQGTTNEKLFF,TGTGCCAGTAGTTCCCGACAGGGGACAACTAATGAAAAACTGTTTTTT,TRBD1,TRBV19,few,TRBJ1-4
CASSLIATEAFF,TGTGCCAGCAGTTTAATCGCCACTGAAGCTTTCTTT,NA,TRBV28,NA,TRBJ1-1
CASSEYGRVGEQYF,TGTGCCAGCAGTGAATATGGCAGGGTAGGAGAGCAGTACTTC,NA,TRBV25-1,NA,TRBJ2-7
CASRESGAPYNEQFF,TGTGCCAGCCGCGAGTCCGGGGCCCCCTACAATGAGCAGTTCTTC,NA,TRBV5-6,NA,TRBJ2-1
CASSVDGSRYNEQFF,TGTGCCAGCAGCGTAGACGGTTCGAGATACAATGAGCAGTTCTTC,NA,TRBV9,NA,TRBJ2-1
CASSLTGSDEQYF,TGCGCCAGCAGCTTAACGGGGTCGGACGAGCAGTACTTC,NA,TRBV5-1,NA,TRBJ2-7
CASSLPSGRAYEQYF,TGTGCCAGCAGTTTACCTAGCGGGAGGGCCTACGAGCAGTACTTC,TRBD2,TRBV27,NA,TRBJ2-7